The entry that follows covers one T cell receptor beta chain sequence. In this sample, this clonotype turned up once. Its antigen remains undetermined. The input lacks base qualities; no much larger clone sits a single base away. A read on its own is weak evidence. The CDR3 measures 16 amino acids from cysteine to phenylalanine. Only the CDR3 DNA is retained, 48 bases long and in frame from the first base. V loses 0 bases, J loses 1 base, and the germline ends lie 10 bases apart. The germline V gene yields LGHNA for CDR1 and YSLEER for CDR2. Expansion of CD8+CD57+ cells had been shown by flow cytometry in the patients chosen for sequencing. All patients had severe acquired aplastic anemia diagnosed by International Study of Aplastic Anemia and Agranulocytosis and Camitta criteria. Patients had received no therapy at the time of blood sampling. In this study, sorted CD4+ and CD8+ T cells from the blood of healthy subjects and of severe aplastic anemia patients had their TCR repertoires deep-sequenced. In the USA, patient enrollment took place under clinicaltrials.gov protocols 00001620, 01623167, 00001397, 00071045, 00081523 and 00961064. Ficoll-Paque density gradient centrifugation was used to isolate peripheral blood mononuclear cells. CD4+ and CD8+ T cells were sorted by FACS or magnetic beads before DNA extraction.

Genomic DNA served as template for TCR beta VDJ combination and CDR3 sequence profiling. TCR repertoire sequencing was run on an Illumina HiSeq 2000. Processing in the source paper ran as follows. TRBV/TRBJ rearrangement plots, CDR3 size and DJ length profiles, and Simpson's diversity index were used to assess repertoires. The most abundant DNA sequence in the deep sequencing data was defined as the immunodominant clone. CDR3 amino acid sequences were screened for sharing across subjects and were compared with published repertoires and the VDJdb database. The public reads were run again by TCRdb, first through fastp at Q25 and then through MiXCR, and only productive beta chains were kept. Each entry is one CDR3 protein sequence, shown with its most common DNA and genes. The V and J calls and clone size are TCRdb's, not the authors'. This sample lists roughly 250,000 distinct CDR3 sequences; approximately 86% were detected once. Together, the top ten hold 42% of the sample.

The data derive from a study of CD8+CD57+ T cells in acquired aplastic anemia (dated by TCRdb to between 2017 and 2018). At the level of the whole study: A mean of around 3 ug of DNA, ranging from roughly 0.19 to 30 ug, was extracted from sorted CD4+ and CD8+ cells. CD8+CD57+ expansion was defined as frequency above the mean frequency observed in healthy subjects. The research as a whole found: Although 25 to 30 CD8+ CDR3 sequences were shared by patients and controls, these sequences appeared highly expressed in patients and within the immunodominant clones of patients. CD8+ Simpson's diversity did not differ significantly between patients and healthy controls (P=0.060).

The TCR comes from a human donor with aplastic anemia. Input material: sorted CD4+, CD8+, or CD8+CD57+ T cells (not recorded which) from PBMCs. The chain joins TRBV4-3 to TRBJ2-1; no D gene can be assigned with confidence. The CDR3 sequence is CASSQDPIGSYNEQFF. The DNA sequence reads TGCGCCAGCAGCCAAGATCCAATTGGGTCCTACAATGAGCAGTTCTTC.